This TCR beta chain was captured by sequencing in a study of regulatory T cells in long-lasting Graves disease. This CDR3 is 16 amino acids long. V lost 4 bases, J lost 2 bases, and 9 bases stayed unmatched. CDR1 and CDR2 (germline): SGHVS, FQNEAQ. iRepertoire HTBI primers and Arm-PCR of CDR3 regions built TCR beta libraries. Via MiXCR, TCRdb re-called the multiplex PCR reads, giving one row per CDR3 protein. Among approximately 500,000 distinct CDR3 sequences, 20% to 25% were seen once, and the ten largest hold about 7%. Specified time point: persistent/refractory GD, antithyroid drugs over 5 years with positive TRAb. Scientists built the TCR library using RNA that was extracted from PBMCs. Roughly 9 milliliters of peripheral blood were drawn into EDTA tubes.

The receptor was isolated from a female donor with Graves disease. Specimen: peripheral blood mononuclear cells (PBMCs), collected when the disease was refractory, from a patient treated with antithyroid drugs. This chain uses TRBV7-8 with TRBJ2-7, with 9 bases lining up with TRBD1. The DNA for the CDR3 is TGTGCCAGCAGCTCTTATCCCCGGGACAGGGCCTACGAGCAGTACTTC. Translation: CASSSYPRDRAYEQYF.